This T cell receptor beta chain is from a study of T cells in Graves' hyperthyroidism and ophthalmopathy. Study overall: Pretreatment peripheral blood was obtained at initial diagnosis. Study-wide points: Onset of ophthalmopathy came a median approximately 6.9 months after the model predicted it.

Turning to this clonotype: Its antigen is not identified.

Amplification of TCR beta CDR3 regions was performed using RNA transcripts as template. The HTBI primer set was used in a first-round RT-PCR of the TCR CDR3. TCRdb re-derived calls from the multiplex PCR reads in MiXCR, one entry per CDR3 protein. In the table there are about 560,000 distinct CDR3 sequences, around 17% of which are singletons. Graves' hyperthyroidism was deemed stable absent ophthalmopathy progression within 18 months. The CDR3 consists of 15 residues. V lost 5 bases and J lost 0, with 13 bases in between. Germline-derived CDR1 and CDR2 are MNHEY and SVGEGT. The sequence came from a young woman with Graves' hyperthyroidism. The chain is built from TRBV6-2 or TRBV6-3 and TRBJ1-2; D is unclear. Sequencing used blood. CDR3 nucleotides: TGTGCCAGCAGTAGAGGCGGACCCACTAACTATGGCTACACCTTC. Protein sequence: CASSRGGPTNYGYTF.